The 20 T cell receptor beta chains below all came from one sample that was sequenced in a study of shared clonotypes between healthy human individuals. Clones were sequenced by immunoSEQ multiplex PCR, and TCRdb holds only the in-frame ones, with some missing. The table has approximately 1.5 million clones, approximately 98% seen once. The sequencing sample was made of naive CD4+ T cells sorted from blood. The subset denotes: CD45RA+ positively selected. The receptors derive from a man between 25 and 39 years old in good health.

A single count supports this clone. The chain recombines TRBV28 with TRBJ1-1; D is possibly TRBD1 (5 bases). The CDR3 runs 16 residues. With 2 bases removed from V and 6 bases from J, the gap between germline ends came to 19 bases. The germline gives CDR1 MDHEN, CDR2 SYDVKM. The CDR3 DNA sequence: TGTGCCAGCAGTTTAAACGGACACCCCTTCTCACCTGAAGCTTTCTTT. Translating gives CASSLNGHPFSPEAFF.

The rearrangement joins TRBV5-1 to TRBJ2-7; 11 nucleotides agree with TRBD1. Germline values: CDR1 SGHRS, CDR2 YFSETQ. Unmatched junction bases numbered 4, after V lost 3 bases and J lost 5 bases. CDR3 length equals 14 residues. CDR3: CASSWRTGGDEQYF. CDR3 DNA sequence: TGCGCCAGCAGCTGGAGGACAGGGGGCGACGAGCAGTACTTC.

The chain employs TRBV5-1 and TRBJ2-1; the D gene could be TRBD1 or TRBD2 (6 bases each). Germline CDR1 is SGHRS and CDR2 is YFSETQ. V was shortened by 2 bases and J by 7 bases, with 10 bases between the two germline ends. This CDR3 region has 13 residues. The CDR3 region has the DNA TGCGCCAGCAGCTTCATAGGGGGGAATGAGCAGTTCTTC. It translates to CASSFIGGNEQFF. Using reference TRBV5-1 and TRBJ2-1 for the parts outside the CDR3, the full variable domain is KAGVTQTPRYLIKTRGQQVTLSCSPISGHRSVSWYQQTPGQGLQFLFEYFSETQRNKGNFPGRFSGRQFSNSRSEMNVSTLELGDSALYLCASSFIGGNEQFFGPGTRLTVL.

The CDR3 region has the DNA TGTGCCAGCAGCTTAGTAGGAACAGGGGTCGGGAATGAGCAGTTCTTC. It encodes CASSLVGTGVGNEQFF. The V call is TRBV11-3, the J call TRBJ2-1, with TRBD1 matching 7 bases. This CDR3 is built from 16 residues. Trimming at V came to 1 base and at J to 7 bases, leaving 10 bases not matched to a gene. Germline loops: CDR1 SGHNT, CDR2 YENEEA.

V usage is TRBV7-6 and J usage is TRBJ2-7, with TRBD1 matching 8 bases. V shed 3 bases and J 6 bases; nucleotides not matched to a gene: 4. The CDR3 is 13 residues long. Germline V lookup: CDR1 SGHVS, CDR2 FNYEAQ. CDR3 protein: CASSLRQGIEQYF. The CDR3 region has the DNA TGTGCCAGCAGCTTGAGACAGGGGATCGAGCAGTACTTC.

The chain couples TRBV7-9 to TRBJ2-5; D is unclear. Per the germline V gene, CDR1 is SEHNR and CDR2 is FQNEAQ (reference sequence). V lost 1 base and J 4 bases, leaving 7 bases between the germline ends. The CDR3 is 13 amino acids. For the CDR3, the DNA is TGTGCCAGCAGCTTAGATGGGGTAGAGACCCAGTACTTC. Amino acid sequence: CASSLDGVETQYF.

The V call is TRBV7-2, the J call TRBJ1-3; D is possibly TRBD1 (6 bases). Germline V lookup: CDR1 SGHTA, CDR2 FQGNSA. V was pared by 3 bases and J by 0 bases, with 15 bases between. The CDR3 covers 17 residues. This CDR3 is CASSLGGTPSSGNTIYF. The CDR3 bases are TGTGCCAGCAGCTTGGGAGGGACACCGAGCTCTGGAAACACCATATATTTT.

Turning to this clone: The junction and the germline gene differ at one end; a read error may be behind it. V is TRBV9 and J is TRBJ1-1; the match to TRBD1 covers 8 bases. The CDR3 covers 13 residues. Germline lookup yields CDR1 SGDLS and CDR2 YYNGEE. CDR3 region: CATSRGRDTEAFF. DNA of the CDR3: TGTGCCACCAGCAGGGGGCGCGACACTGAAGCTTTCTTT.

The chain uses TRBV19 and TRBJ2-7; no clear D. Germline V gene lookup returns CDR1 LNHDA and CDR2 SQIVND (reference sequence). This CDR3 contains 15 residues. Between the trimmed V and J ends, which lost 3 bases and 3 bases, there was a span of 15 bases. The CDR3 coding sequence is TGTGCCAGTAGTATTGTCGGTGGCAGAGACTACGAGCAGTACTTC. It translates to CASSIVGGRDYEQYF.

The chain links TRBV7-8 to TRBJ2-7; a possible D gene is TRBD1 (5 bases). V was clipped by 1 base and J by 2 bases, with 15 bases between them. Germline V CDR1 and CDR2: SGHVS, FQNEAQ. The CDR3 spans 16 residues. DNA for the CDR3: TGTGCCAGCAGCTTAGTTTATCGCAGGGATGCCTACGAGCAGTACTTC. Encoded protein: CASSLVYRRDAYEQYF.

This chain joins TRBV13 and TRBJ2-7; D remains unclear. In germline, CDR1 is PRHDT, CDR2 FYEKMQ (reference sequence). The CDR3 totals 12 residues. V lost 5 bases, J lost 7 bases, and 12 bases lay in between. CDR3 amino acids: CASSAQEQEQYF. CDR3 DNA: TGTGCCAGCAGCGCCCAAGAACAAGAGCAGTACTTC.

The rearrangement uses TRBV29-1 and TRBJ1-1, with D hard to call. Germline CDR1 and CDR2: SQVTM and ANQGSEA. This CDR3 comprises 11 residues. V was shortened by 6 bases and J by 7 bases, with 12 bases between the two germline ends. This CDR3 is CSVKGGGEAFF. CDR3 in DNA: TGCAGCGTCAAAGGAGGAGGTGAAGCTTTCTTT.

This sequence joins TRBV27 and TRBJ2-7, with 10 bases that match TRBD2. V lost 6 bases, J lost 5 bases, and 10 bases stayed unmatched. From germline, CDR1 is MNHEY and CDR2 SMNVEV (reference sequence). This CDR3 is 15 amino acids long. The CDR3 sequence is CASRFSAGGPNEQYF. The CDR3 coding sequence is TGTGCCAGCAGGTTTTCAGCGGGAGGGCCCAACGAGCAGTACTTC.

This chain joins TRBV18 and TRBJ2-7, with 7 bases identical to TRBD1. This CDR3 region has 13 residues. Looked up from germline, CDR1 is KGHSH and CDR2 is LQKENI. Trimming removed 6 bases from V and 0 bases from J; junction bases left unmatched: 2. CDR3 bases: TGTGCCAGCTCCGACAGGGACTCCTACGAGCAGTACTTC. It codes for CASSDRDSYEQYF.

This clone was recorded once. V is TRBV19 and J is TRBJ2-5; 10 bases match TRBD1. Germline CDR1 reads LNHDA; CDR2 reads SQIVND (reference sequence). The CDR3 contains 16 residues. V dropped 1 base and J dropped 1; count of bases not matched to a gene: 3. Here the CDR3 reads CASSIVWTGGQETQYF. CDR3 DNA sequence: TGTGCCAGTAGTATAGTTTGGACAGGGGGCCAAGAGACCCAGTACTTC.

The chain employs TRBV7-3 and TRBJ2-3, with D tentatively TRBD1 (6 bases). V lost 5 bases, J lost 3 bases, and 9 bases lay in between. Germline values: CDR1 SGHTA, CDR2 FQGTGA. This CDR3 is built from 13 residues. The DNA of the CDR3 is TGTGCCAGCAGCGGGGGCAGTACAGATACGCAGTATTTT. Its protein product is CASSGGSTDTQYF.

CDR3 DNA: TGTGCCAGCTCACGCGGAAGCGGCGGGATAGGCGAGCAGTTCTTC. It translates to CASSRGSGGIGEQFF. The chain links TRBV18 to TRBJ2-1, with TRBD2 as a possible D gene (6 bases). The CDR3 runs 15 residues. Germline V gene data show CDR1 as KGHSH and CDR2 as LQKENI. Trimming shortened V by 4 bases and J by 10 bases, and 20 bases separated the two germline ends.

The CDR3 coding sequence is TGTGCCAGCGAGACAGGCACTAGCACAGATACGCAGTATTTT. It codes for CASETGTSTDTQYF. This sequence joins TRBV25-1 and TRBJ2-3, with D possibly TRBD1 on 6 matching bases. CDR1 and CDR2 (germline): MGHDK, SYGVNS. CDR3 size: 14 residues. The germline V and J ends were trimmed by 8 bases and 0 bases, with 12 bases remaining between them. The full variable domain, completed using reference TRBV25-1 and TRBJ2-3, is EADIYQTPRYLVIGTGKKITLECSQTMGHDKMYWYQQDPGMELHLIHYSYGVNSTEKGDLSSESTVSRIRTEHFPLTLESARPSHTSQYLCASETGTSTDTQYFGPGTRLTVL.

The V and J genes are TRBV18 and TRBJ2-1; 10 bases are shared with TRBD2. Germline-derived CDR1 and CDR2 are KGHSH and LQKENI. The CDR3 covers 17 residues. J lost 6 bases, V lost 2 bases, and 10 bases had no gene match. The CDR3 sequence is CASSPRGRTSGSNEQFF. The CDR3 DNA reads as TGTGCCAGCTCACCAAGGGGACGGACTAGCGGAAGCAATGAGCAGTTCTTC.

V and J are TRBV18 and TRBJ2-3; 8 bases are a match to TRBD2. Looked up from germline, CDR1 is KGHSH and CDR2 is LQKENI. This CDR3 is built from 16 residues. J lost 2 bases, V lost 2 bases, and 6 bases had no gene match. The CDR3 region is CASSPGTRGDTDTQYF. The CDR3, as DNA: TGTGCCAGCTCACCAGGGACTAGAGGGGACACAGATACGCAGTATTTT.